This paragraph reports one T cell receptor beta chain. Antigen unknown. The data derive from a study of response to subunit inactivated influenza vaccine. TCRdb used MiXCR to reprocess the RT-PCR reads, holding one entry per CDR3 protein. The table records around 530,000 distinct CDR3 sequences, 15% to 20% of them present only once. Trimming at V came to 5 bases and at J to 5 bases, leaving 11 bases not matched to a gene. The V gene's germline CDR1 is MGHDK and CDR2 SYGVNS. The CDR3 has 16 residues. Study results and limitations: After each seasonal influenza vaccination, few new T cells are recruited, the authors suggested.

The chain is built from TRBV25-1 and TRBJ2-2; 7 bases match TRBD1. This receptor was taken from a man in his fifties or sixties who received an inactivated influenza vaccine. The starting material was CD4+ T cells sorted from PBMCs, obtained less than 25 months after vaccination. The CDR3 bases are TGTGCCAGCAGTCAAATGGGTGCAGGGGGAACCGGGGAGCTGTTTTTT. Residues: CASSQMGAGGTGELFF.